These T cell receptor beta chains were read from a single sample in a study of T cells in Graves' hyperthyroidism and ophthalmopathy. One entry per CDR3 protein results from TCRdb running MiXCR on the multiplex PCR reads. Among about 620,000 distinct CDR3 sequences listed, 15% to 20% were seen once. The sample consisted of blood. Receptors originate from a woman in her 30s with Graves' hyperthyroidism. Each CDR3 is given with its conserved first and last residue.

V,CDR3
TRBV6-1,CASSDPGSRNTDTQYF
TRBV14,CASSRLGAYNEQFF
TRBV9,CASSVVFGELFF
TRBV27,CASSLQSLNQPQHF
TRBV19,CATTATSGRVTDTQYF
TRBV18,CASSPTGVDGYTF
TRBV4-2,CASSQLTGYEDNQPQHF
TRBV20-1,CRGQAGGSYEQYF
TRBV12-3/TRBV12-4,CASTHIGNEAFF
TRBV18,CASSPKTMTQETQYF
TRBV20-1,CSARTSLEYF
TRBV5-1,CASSSGLAGAYNEQFF
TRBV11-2,CASRDFLGWSQYF
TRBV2,CASSERVPGNIQYF
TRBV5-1,CASSLVVQESTDTQYF
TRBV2,CASSGLADEQFF
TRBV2,CASSVETRLNIQYF
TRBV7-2,CASSLAQGDYGYTF
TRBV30,CAWSEKDRAGRSGYTF
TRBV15,CATSRGGTTIQREQYF
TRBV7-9,CASSPPGGDEQYF
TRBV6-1,CASSTEGVGELFF
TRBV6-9,CASSYQGAGNTIYF
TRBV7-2,CASSFIAREQYF
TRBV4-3,CASSLRAIGLAGYNEQFF
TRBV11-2,CASSLGRIYEQYF
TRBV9,CASSVGSVSSYEQYF
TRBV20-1,CSAPRLAETYNEQFF
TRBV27,CARSGLAGWETQYF
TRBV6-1,CASSSLGTGVTRNTGELFF
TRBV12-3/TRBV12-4,CASSATGTGVGYTF
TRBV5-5,CASSSRAQRVINEKLFF
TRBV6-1,CASSEAAGGPETQYF
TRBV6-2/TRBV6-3,CASSFADRVRYF
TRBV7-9,CASSPNGRYETQYF
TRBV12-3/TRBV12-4,CASSLGRGRRVKYGYTF
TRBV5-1,CASSLAAGSTYEQYF
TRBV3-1,CASSQDGWGGETQYF
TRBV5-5,CASSPWTGLAGASYEQYF
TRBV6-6,CASSYLAGSSTYNEQFF
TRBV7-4,CASSPMGPYEQYF
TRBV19,CASSIRLRDNEQFF
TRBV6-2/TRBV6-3,CASSYIGPGQGYTF
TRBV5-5,CASRPDGADEQYF
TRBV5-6,CASSLYLAGRWLGRATDTQYF
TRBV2,CASSDTSTEQYF
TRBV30,CAWRTEGVHTLHF
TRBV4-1,CASSQENLQGRGSYEQYF
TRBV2,CASSEGVGIVADTQYF
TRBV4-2,CASSQEGSGANTGELFF
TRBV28,CASSLGTGANVNEQFF
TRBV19,CASSAGAPGFIQYF
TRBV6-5,CASSYGLAGAHNEQFF
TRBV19,CASSIENYGYTF
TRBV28,CASSFEGTPPYEQYF
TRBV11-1,CASSIGTTQRGETQYF
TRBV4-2,CASSQSGVYEQYF
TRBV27,CASRLRTGFFEAFF
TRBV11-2,CASSRGSGGFYGYTF
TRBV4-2,CASSQELKAYEQYF